The T cell receptor (beta chain) under discussion was sequenced for a study of response to subunit inactivated influenza vaccine (dated by TCRdb to between 2018 and 2020). General notes on the study: Deep quantitative T cell receptor repertoire profiling was used in the study to track responses to a trivalent subunit inactivated influenza vaccine. Study-wide conclusions, independent of this receptor: According to the authors, only a limited number of new T cells may be recruited by each seasonal influenza vaccination.

The library was prepared using RT-PCR. Sequencing instrument: Illumina HiSeq 2500. TCRdb reworked the public reads: Q25 trimming with fastp, MiXCR clone assembly, productive beta chains retained. When rows share a CDR3 protein, they turn into one entry using the most common DNA and genes. This sample holds 450,000 to 600,000 distinct CDR3 sequences; 16% were observed only once. The leading ten clones occupy 2.5% to 3.5% of the sample. This clonotype appeared a few times. Which antigen it targets is not known. Base qualities are not recorded, but no much larger clone differs from it by a single base. The CDR3 starts with the cysteine, ends with the phenylalanine, and has 13 residues. The CDR3 DNA has 39 bases and is translated from base 1. V drops 3 bases and J drops 4 bases, leaving 9 bases in between. Per the germline V gene (reference sequence), DFQATT is the CDR1 and SNEGSKA is the CDR2.

The V gene is TRBV20-1 and the J gene is TRBJ1-4; the D gene remains uncertain. Here the sequenced sample was CD4+ T cells sorted from PBMCs, taken roughly 24 months after vaccination. This sequence was found in a man aged 50-75 years who received an inactivated influenza vaccine. Donor details come from another sample of the same person, matched by shared clones. The CDR3 amino acid sequence is: CSASGSNNEKLFF. DNA sequence: TGCAGTGCTAGTGGCAGTAATAATGAAAAACTGTTTTTT.